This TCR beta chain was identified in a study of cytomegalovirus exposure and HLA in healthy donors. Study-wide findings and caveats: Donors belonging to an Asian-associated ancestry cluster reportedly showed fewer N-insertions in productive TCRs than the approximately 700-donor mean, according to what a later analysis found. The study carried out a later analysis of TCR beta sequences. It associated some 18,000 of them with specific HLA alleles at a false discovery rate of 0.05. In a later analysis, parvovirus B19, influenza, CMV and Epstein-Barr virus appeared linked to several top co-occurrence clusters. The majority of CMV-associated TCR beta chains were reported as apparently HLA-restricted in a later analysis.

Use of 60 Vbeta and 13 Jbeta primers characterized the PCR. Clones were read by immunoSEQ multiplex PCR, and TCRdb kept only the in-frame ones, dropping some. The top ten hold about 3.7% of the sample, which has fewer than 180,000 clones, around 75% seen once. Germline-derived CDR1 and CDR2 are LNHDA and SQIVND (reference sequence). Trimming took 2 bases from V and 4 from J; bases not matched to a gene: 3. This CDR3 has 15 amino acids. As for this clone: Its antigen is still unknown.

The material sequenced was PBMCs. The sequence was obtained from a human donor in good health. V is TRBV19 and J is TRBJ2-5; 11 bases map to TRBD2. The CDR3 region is CASSITSGGGETQYF. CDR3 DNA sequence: TGTGCCAGTAGTATAACTAGCGGGGGAGGAGAGACCCAGTACTTC. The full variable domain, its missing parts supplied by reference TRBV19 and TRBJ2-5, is DGGITQSPKYLFRKEGQNVTLSCEQNLNHDAMYWYRQDPGQGLRLIYYSQIVNDFQKGDIAEGYSVSREKKESFPLTVTSAQKNPTAFYLCASSITSGGGETQYFGPGTRLLVL.